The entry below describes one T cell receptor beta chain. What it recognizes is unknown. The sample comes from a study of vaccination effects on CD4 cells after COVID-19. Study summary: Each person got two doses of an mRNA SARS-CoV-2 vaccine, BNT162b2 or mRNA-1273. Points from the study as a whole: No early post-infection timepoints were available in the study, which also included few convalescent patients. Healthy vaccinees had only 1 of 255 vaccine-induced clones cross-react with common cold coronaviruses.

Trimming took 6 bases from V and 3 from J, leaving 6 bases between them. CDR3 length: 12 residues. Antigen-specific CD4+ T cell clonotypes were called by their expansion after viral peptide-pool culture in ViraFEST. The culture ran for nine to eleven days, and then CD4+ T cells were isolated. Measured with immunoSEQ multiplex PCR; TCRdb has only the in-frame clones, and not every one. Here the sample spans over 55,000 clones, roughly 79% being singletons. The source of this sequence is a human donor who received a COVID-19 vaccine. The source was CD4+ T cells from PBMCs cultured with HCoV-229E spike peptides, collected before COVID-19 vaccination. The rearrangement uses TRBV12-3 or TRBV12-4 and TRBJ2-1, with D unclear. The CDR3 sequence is CASSLGYNEQFF. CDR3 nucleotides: TGTGCCAGCAGCCTCGGCTACAATGAGCAGTTCTTC.